The rows below give T cell receptor beta chains drawn from one sample of a study of blood T cell repertoires in COVID-19. Method: immunoSEQ multiplex PCR; TCRdb's copy keeps in-frame clones and lacks some. This table has 300,000 or so clones, approximately 88% appearing once. Sequencing was performed on peripheral blood. These receptors were taken from a woman aged 25 to 39 who had recovered from COVID-19. CDR3s include the opening cysteine and the closing phenylalanine or tryptophan. The D gene is left open where the match is weak. Clone sizes are given selectively: once, few, many, or a class where the clone is expanded.

abundance,d_gene,v_gene,j_gene,CDR3aa,CDR3nt
-,TRBD2,TRBV28,TRBJ2-5,CASSPHSGGPQYF,TGTGCCAGCAGTCCGCATAGCGGGGGGCCCCAGTACTTC
-,TRBD2,TRBV11-3,TRBJ2-1,CASSLGTGGRNEQFF,TGTGCCAGCAGCTTAGGAACGGGGGGGAGAAATGAGCAGTTCTTC
-,TRBD2,TRBV27,TRBJ2-5,CASGTTSGGVRETQYF,TGTGCCAGCGGGACGACTAGCGGGGGTGTCCGGGAGACCCAGTACTTC
few,TRBD1,TRBV24-1,TRBJ2-2,CATSDLGTGGNTGELFF,TGTGCCACCAGTGATTTGGGGACAGGGGGTAATACCGGGGAGCTGTTTTTT
-,-,TRBV18,TRBJ1-5,CASSPLGGDQPQHF,TGTGCCAGCTCACCGCTCGGGGGGGATCAGCCCCAGCATTTT
-,-,TRBV7-3,TRBJ2-1,CASSEDTENYNEQFF,TGTGCCAGCAGCGAGGACACGGAAAACTACAATGAGCAGTTCTTC
-,-,TRBV24-1,TRBJ2-3,CATSDRTSTDTQYF,TGTGCCACCAGTGATAGGACAAGCACAGATACGCAGTATTTT
-,TRBD2,TRBV3-1/TRBV3-2,TRBJ2-7,CASSQVSGGSSYEQYF,TGTGCCAGCAGCCAAGTAAGCGGGGGCTCCTCCTACGAGCAGTACTTC
-,TRBD2,TRBV7-9,TRBJ2-7,CASSPGTSGYEQYF,TGTGCCAGCAGCCCCGGGACTAGCGGTTACGAGCAGTACTTC
-,-,TRBV2,TRBJ1-4,CASRGPEEKLFF,TGTGCCAGCAGGGGGCCGGAAGAAAAACTGTTTTTT
-,TRBD2,TRBV19,TRBJ2-2,CASRLAGGPTGELFF,TGTGCCAGTAGACTAGCGGGGGGGCCCACCGGGGAGCTGTTTTTT
-,-,TRBV10-1,TRBJ1-4,CASSDSGRRGTNEKLFF,TGCGCCAGCAGTGACTCAGGGAGGCGTGGGACTAATGAAAAACTGTTTTTT
-,-,TRBV5-8,TRBJ1-5,CASSYRGNNQPQHF,TGTGCCAGCAGCTACCGCGGGAATAATCAGCCCCAGCATTTT
-,TRBD1,TRBV7-8,TRBJ1-2,CASSLAQGTAGNYGYTF,TGTGCCAGCAGCTTAGCCCAGGGGACAGCCGGGAACTATGGCTACACCTTC
-,-,TRBV15,TRBJ1-4,CATSRDRTATNEKLFF,TGTGCCACCAGCAGAGACCGGACAGCAACTAATGAAAAACTGTTTTTT
-,-,TRBV29-1,TRBJ2-5,CSVNGGEAKETQYF,TGCAGCGTCAACGGGGGTGAGGCAAAAGAGACCCAGTACTTC
-,-,TRBV2,TRBJ2-2,CAAPRGGELFF,TGTGCCGCCCCAAGGGGCGGGGAGCTGTTTTTT
-,-,TRBV6-6,TRBJ1-5,CASSPPRQDQPQHF,TGTGCCAGCAGCCCTCCAAGACAGGATCAGCCCCAGCATTTT
few,TRBD2,TRBV7-3,TRBJ2-5,CASSPTGTSGAETQYF,TGTGCCAGCAGCCCAACCGGGACTAGCGGGGCAGAGACCCAGTACTTC
-,-,TRBV2,TRBJ2-1,CASTYYNEQFF,TGTGCCAGCACGTACTACAATGAGCAGTTCTTC
-,-,TRBV27,TRBJ2-7,CASSLIWTHKKQAQYEQYF,TGTGCCAGCAGTTTGATCTGGACACACAAGAAACAGGCCCAGTACGAGCAGTACTTC
-,TRBD1,TRBV10-3,TRBJ2-2,CAMTGTGHTGELFF,TGTGCCATGACCGGGACAGGGCACACCGGGGAGCTGTTTTTT
-,TRBD1,TRBV10-3,TRBJ2-2,CAISESGTGGWTGELFF,TGTGCCATCAGTGAATCCGGGACAGGGGGATGGACCGGGGAGCTGTTTTTT
-,TRBD1,TRBV18,TRBJ1-3,CASSPRYPGQDSSGNTIYF,TGTGCCAGCTCACCACGATATCCGGGACAGGATTCCTCTGGAAACACCATATATTTT
-,TRBD1,TRBV27,TRBJ1-2,CASTDWVRDRPSLPYGYTF,TGTGCCAGCACCGACTGGGTCCGGGACAGGCCCTCCCTTCCATATGGCTACACCTTC
-,-,TRBV18,TRBJ2-2,CASSPTAKGATGELFF,TGTGCCAGCTCACCCACAGCAAAAGGGGCCACCGGGGAGCTGTTTTTT
-,-,TRBV12-3/TRBV12-4,TRBJ1-2,CASSFQQSYGYTF,TGTGCCAGCAGTTTTCAACAGAGCTATGGCTACACCTTC
-,-,TRBV2,TRBJ1-4,CASRRTEGINEKLFF,TGTGCCAGCAGGAGGACTGAGGGAATCAATGAAAAACTGTTTTTT
few,-,TRBV18,TRBJ1-3,CASSELRSGNTIYF,TGTGCCAGCTCAGAGCTCCGCTCTGGAAACACCATATATTTT
-,TRBD1,TRBV30,TRBJ1-5,CAWSPRTGSGQPQHF,TGTGCCTGGAGTCCAAGGACAGGGTCAGGTCAGCCCCAGCATTTT